Listed below are T cell receptor beta chains from one sample, sequenced in a study of T cells in tumors after PD-1 blockade. Method: immunoSEQ multiplex PCR; TCRdb's copy keeps in-frame clones and lacks some. The sample includes about 47,000 clones, approximately 75% seen only once; the top ten take approximately 16%. Source: PBMCs, taken before anti-PD-1 treatment. These receptors were obtained from a human donor with basal cell carcinoma. CDR3s include the opening cysteine and the closing phenylalanine or tryptophan. The D gene is left open where the match is weak. The listing skips clone size in some rows; elsewhere it reads once, few, many or a size class.

>NA|TRBV27|TRBJ2-2|TRBD2
TGTGCCAGCAGACGACTAGCGGGAGGCCCCGGGGAGCTGTTTTTT
CASRRLAGGPGELFF
>NA|TRBV7-3|TRBJ2-1|NA
TGTGCCAGCAGCTTAATGGACAGAAACAATGAGCAGTTCTTC
CASSLMDRNNEQFF
>NA|TRBV4-2|TRBJ2-3|TRBD1
TGTGCCAGCAGCCAAGATGTCACAGGGGGGACAGATACGCAGTATTTT
CASSQDVTGGTDTQYF
>NA|TRBV7-3|TRBJ2-3|TRBD2
TGTGCCAGCAGCCCTGGGACTAGCGGGTCCACAGATACGCAGTATTTT
CASSPGTSGSTDTQYF
>once|TRBV19|TRBJ2-3|NA
TGTGCCAGTAGTATCAGAAGGGGCACAGATACGCAGTATTTT
CASSIRRGTDTQYF
>NA|TRBV6-5|TRBJ2-3|NA
TGTGCCAGCATCGGTCCCGCAGATACGCAGTATTTT
CASIGPADTQYF
>few|TRBV7-9|TRBJ2-7|TRBD2
TGTGCCAGCAGCTCCCGGACTAGGGGTACCTACGAGCAGTACTTC
CASSSRTRGTYEQYF
>NA|TRBV24-1|TRBJ1-5|NA
TGTGCCACCAGTGATTCGTTGAGGGGGACGGATCAGCCCCAGCATTTT
CATSDSLRGTDQPQHF
>NA|TRBV7-3|TRBJ2-3|NA
TGTGCCAGCAGCGACACCGGGCCCACAGATACGCAGTATTTT
CASSDTGPTDTQYF
>NA|TRBV5-1|TRBJ2-5|NA
TGCGCCAGCAGCTTGGCCTCGGGCCAGGAGACCCAGTACTTC
CASSLASGQETQYF
>NA|TRBV7-2|TRBJ2-1|TRBD2
TGTGCCAGCAGCTTAGACCGGGGGGAATACAATGAGCAGTTCTTC
CASSLDRGEYNEQFF
>NA|TRBV12-3/TRBV12-4|TRBJ2-7|NA
TGTGCCAGCAGTTTAGATGGGGGCTCGGCCAACTTC
CASSLDGGSANF
>NA|TRBV28|TRBJ1-6|NA
TGTGCCAGCAGTCCCCCTACGGGGACGGGGGATAATTCACCCCTCCACTTT
CASSPPTGTGDNSPLHF
>NA|TRBV7-3|TRBJ1-1|TRBD1
TGTGCCAGCAGCCCCGGGACAGTGGGTACTGAAGCTTTCTTT
CASSPGTVGTEAFF
>NA|TRBV2|TRBJ2-3|NA
TGTGCCAGCAGACAAAGCGGGCGCACAGATACGCAGTATTTT
CASRQSGRTDTQYF
>NA|TRBV12-3/TRBV12-4|TRBJ2-5|NA
TGTGCCAGCAGTTTATCAGAGACCCAGTACTTC
CASSLSETQYF
>few|TRBV18|TRBJ2-7|TRBD2
TGTGCCAGCTCACCGGGGACTAGCGGCTACGAGCAGTACTTC
CASSPGTSGYEQYF
>once|TRBV5-6|TRBJ2-6|NA
TGTGCCAGCAGCTTCCGGGACTCTGGGGCCAACGTCCTGACTTTC
CASSFRDSGANVLTF
>once|TRBV2|TRBJ2-1|NA
TGTGCCAGCAGTGAAGAATTAGTTCAGAATGAGCAGTTCTTC
CASSEELVQNEQFF
>NA|TRBV27|TRBJ1-1|NA
TGTGCCAGCAGTCCGAGCATGTTGAACACTGAAGCTTTCTTT
CASSPSMLNTEAFF
>NA|TRBV6-2/TRBV6-3|TRBJ2-1|TRBD2
TGTGCCAGCAGCTCTAGCGGGAGTAAGTTCTTC
CASSSSGSKFF
>NA|TRBV7-9|TRBJ1-1|NA
TGTGCCAGCAGCCGCATGGGGGCACCGGAAGCTTTCTTT
CASSRMGAPEAFF
>NA|TRBV30|TRBJ1-6|TRBD1
TGTGCCTTCGACAGGGCGGATGCTTATGGTTCACCCCTCCACTTT
CAFDRADAYGSPLHF
>few|TRBV23-1|TRBJ2-7|NA
TGCGCCAGCAGTCAAAGTCCCAGGGAGCCCTACGAGCAGTACTTC
CASSQSPREPYEQYF
>NA|TRBV7-9|TRBJ2-2|TRBD2
TGTGCCAGCAGCAAGGGACTAGCGGGAGTAGGAGGGGAGCTGTTTTTT
CASSKGLAGVGGELFF
>few|TRBV6-2/TRBV6-3|TRBJ2-2|TRBD2
TGTGCCAGCAGTTACCCGGGACTAGCGGTCCCCACGACGAACACCGGGGAGCTGTTTTTT
CASSYPGLAVPTTNTGELFF
>NA|TRBV30|TRBJ1-6|NA
TGTGCCTGGAGTGTCGGGGGAGATTCACCCCTCCACTTT
CAWSVGGDSPLHF
>many|TRBV15|TRBJ2-3|TRBD1
TGTGCCACCAGCCCTGGGGACAGGGGCACAGATACGCAGTATTTT
CATSPGDRGTDTQYF
>few|TRBV19|TRBJ2-2|TRBD2
TGTGCCAGTAGTACAGGACTAGACCACACCGGGGAGCTGTTTTTT
CASSTGLDHTGELFF
>NA|TRBV18|TRBJ2-5|NA
TGTGCCAGCTCACGGGATCTCCAAGAGACCCAGTACTTC
CASSRDLQETQYF
>NA|TRBV18|TRBJ2-3|NA
TGTGCCAGCTCACTCACTCAGGGGCCGGCAGATACGCAGTATTTT
CASSLTQGPADTQYF
>NA|TRBV10-1|TRBJ2-4|NA
TGCGCCAGCAGTGATCCCCTATATTTAGCCAAAAACATTCAGTACTTC
CASSDPLYLAKNIQYF
>NA|TRBV4-1|TRBJ1-5|TRBD1
TGCGCCAGCAGCCAAGAATATCCCACAGGGGGTAATCAGCCCCAGCATTTT
CASSQEYPTGGNQPQHF
>few|TRBV19|TRBJ1-2|NA
TGTGCCAGTAGGGACCAGGGGCTCAACTATGGCTACACCTTC
CASRDQGLNYGYTF
>NA|TRBV7-3|TRBJ1-6|TRBD1
TGTGCCAGCAGCAGGACAGGGGGCGCGGGTAATTCACCCCTCCACTTT
CASSRTGGAGNSPLHF
>medium-sized|TRBV13|TRBJ1-4|TRBD1
TGTGCCAGCAGCACGCGGACAGGGGCCGGTGAAAAACTGTTTTTT
CASSTRTGAGEKLFF
>once|TRBV24-1|TRBJ1-5|NA
TGTGCCACCAGTGAGGAAGGGTGGGGAGCCCAGCATTTT
CATSEEGWGAQHF
>once|TRBV25-1|TRBJ1-3|NA
TGTGCCAGCAGCCCAGGACCGCCTGGAAACACCATATATTTT
CASSPGPPGNTIYF
>NA|TRBV3-1/TRBV3-2|TRBJ1-3|NA
TGTGCCAGCAGCCTACAGGGAAACACCATATATTTT
CASSLQGNTIYF
>NA|TRBV19|TRBJ2-5|TRBD1
TGTGCCAGTAGTATAGGGACAGGGGGACCTGGGACCCAGTACTTC
CASSIGTGGPGTQYF
>many|TRBV18|TRBJ1-5|TRBD1
TGTGCCAGCACCCAGGGGGCCCACAATCAGCCCCAGCATTTT
CASTQGAHNQPQHF